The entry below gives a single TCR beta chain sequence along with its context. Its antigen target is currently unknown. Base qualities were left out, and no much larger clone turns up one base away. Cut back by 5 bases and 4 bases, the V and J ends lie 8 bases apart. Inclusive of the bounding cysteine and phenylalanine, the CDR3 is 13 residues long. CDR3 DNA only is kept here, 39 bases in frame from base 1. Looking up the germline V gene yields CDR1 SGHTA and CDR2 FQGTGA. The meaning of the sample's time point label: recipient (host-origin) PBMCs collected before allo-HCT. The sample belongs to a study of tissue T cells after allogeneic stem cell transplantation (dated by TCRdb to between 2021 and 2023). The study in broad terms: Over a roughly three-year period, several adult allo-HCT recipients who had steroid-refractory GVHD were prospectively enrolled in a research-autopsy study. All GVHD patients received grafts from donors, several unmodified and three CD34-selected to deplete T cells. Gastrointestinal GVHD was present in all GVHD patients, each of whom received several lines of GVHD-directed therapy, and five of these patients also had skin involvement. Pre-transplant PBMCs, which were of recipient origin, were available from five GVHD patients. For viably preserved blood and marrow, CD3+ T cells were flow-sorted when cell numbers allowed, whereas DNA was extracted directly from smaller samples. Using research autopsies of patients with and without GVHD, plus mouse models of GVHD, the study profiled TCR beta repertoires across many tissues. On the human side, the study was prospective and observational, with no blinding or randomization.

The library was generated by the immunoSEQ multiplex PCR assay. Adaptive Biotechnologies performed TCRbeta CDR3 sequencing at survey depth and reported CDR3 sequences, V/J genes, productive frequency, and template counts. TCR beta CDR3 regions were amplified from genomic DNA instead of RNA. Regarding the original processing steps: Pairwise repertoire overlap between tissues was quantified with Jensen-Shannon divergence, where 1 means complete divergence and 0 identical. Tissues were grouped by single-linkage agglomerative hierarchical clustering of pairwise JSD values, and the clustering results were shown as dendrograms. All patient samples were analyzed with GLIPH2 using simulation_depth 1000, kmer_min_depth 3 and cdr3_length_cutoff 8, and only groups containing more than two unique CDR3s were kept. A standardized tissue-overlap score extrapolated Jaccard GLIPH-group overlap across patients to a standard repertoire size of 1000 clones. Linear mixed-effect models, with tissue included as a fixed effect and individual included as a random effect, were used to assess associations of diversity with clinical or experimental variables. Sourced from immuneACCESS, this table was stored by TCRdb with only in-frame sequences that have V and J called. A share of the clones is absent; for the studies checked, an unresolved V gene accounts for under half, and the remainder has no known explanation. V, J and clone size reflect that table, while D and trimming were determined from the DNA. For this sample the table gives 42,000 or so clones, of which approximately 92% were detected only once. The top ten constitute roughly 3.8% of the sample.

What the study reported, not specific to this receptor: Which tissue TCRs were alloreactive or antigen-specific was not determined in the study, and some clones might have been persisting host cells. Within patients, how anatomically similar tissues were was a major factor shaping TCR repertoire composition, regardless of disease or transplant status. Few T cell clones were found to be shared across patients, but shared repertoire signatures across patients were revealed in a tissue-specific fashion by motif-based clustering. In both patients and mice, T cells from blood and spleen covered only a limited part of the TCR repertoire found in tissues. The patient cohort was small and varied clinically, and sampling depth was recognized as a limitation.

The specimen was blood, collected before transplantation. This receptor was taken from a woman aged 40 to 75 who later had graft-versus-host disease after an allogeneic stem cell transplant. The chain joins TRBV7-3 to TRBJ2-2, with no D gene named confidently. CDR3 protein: CASSLTTTGELFF. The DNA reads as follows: TGTGCCAGCAGCCTCACAACCACCGGGGAGCTGTTTTTT.